This T cell receptor (beta chain) was identified during a study of blood T cell repertoires in COVID-19. Study at large: Acute-phase and convalescent COVID-19 samples originated in the United States, Italy and Spain. From T cells, B-cell-depleted T cells, or PBMCs came the material, which was cDNA or gDNA.

In the original analysis: Scientists estimated how many nucleated cells there were by amplifying reference gene primers. Clones were read by immunoSEQ multiplex PCR, and TCRdb kept only the in-frame ones, dropping some. V, J and clone size are those of that table, while D and trimming were read from the DNA. The repertoire holds approximately 190,000 clones, with around 80% as singletons. The TCR was taken from a human donor with acute or convalescent COVID-19. The donor label of this sample is uncertain. The source material was peripheral blood.

DNA of the CDR3: TGTGCCAGCAGCCTTAGCGGGAGAGTGGTGGAGACCCAGTACTTC. This codes for CASSLSGRVVETQYF. This chain joins TRBV7-9 and TRBJ2-5; 9 bases map to TRBD2. The CDR3 loop spans 15 amino acids. Trimming took 5 bases from V and 5 from J; bases not matched to a gene: 9. The germline V gene encodes CDR1 SEHNR and CDR2 FQNEAQ (reference sequence).